This TCR beta chain appears in the sequencing data of a study of T-cell reconstitution after alpha-beta-depleted transplantation in children. The CDR3 has 13 amino acids. Germline V gene data show CDR1 as GTSNPN and CDR2 as SVGIG (reference sequence). V was pared by 5 bases and J by 1 base, with 9 bases between. A word on this clonotype: What it recognizes is unknown.

Unique molecular identifiers were built into the TCRbeta library. Each CDR3 protein is one row after TCRdb ran MiXCR on the PCR reads. Of roughly 350,000 distinct CDR3 sequences in the sample, about a sixth were seen once. Study-wide results and caveats: Newly generated T cells supplied most T-cell counts and diversity one year post-transplant. Surviving recipient T cells and thymic progenitors accounted for the high day-60 TCRbeta diversity observed in some patients. Reportedly, roughly two months post-transplant, alpha-beta T cells arose from several hundred expanded graft clones.

The starting material was PBMCs, mostly from graft donor cells, obtained 360 days after TCRalphabeta/CD19-depleted stem cell transplant. V usage is TRBV30 and J usage is TRBJ1-5, with D perhaps TRBD1 (5 bases). The receptor was derived from a male patient under 10 years old who had a stem cell transplant for acute lymphoblastic leukemia, so the T cells may come from the graft donor. This CDR3 is CAWQGRSNQPQHF. CDR3 DNA sequence: TGTGCCTGGCAGGGTAGGAGCAATCAGCCCCAGCATTTT. Filled out from reference TRBV30 and TRBJ1-5, the complete variable domain reads SQTIHQWPATLVQPVGSPLSLECTVEGTSNPNLYWYRQAAGRGLQLLFYSVGIGQISSEVPQNLSASRPQDRQFILSSKKLLLSDSGFYLCAWQGRSNQPQHFGDGTRLSIL.